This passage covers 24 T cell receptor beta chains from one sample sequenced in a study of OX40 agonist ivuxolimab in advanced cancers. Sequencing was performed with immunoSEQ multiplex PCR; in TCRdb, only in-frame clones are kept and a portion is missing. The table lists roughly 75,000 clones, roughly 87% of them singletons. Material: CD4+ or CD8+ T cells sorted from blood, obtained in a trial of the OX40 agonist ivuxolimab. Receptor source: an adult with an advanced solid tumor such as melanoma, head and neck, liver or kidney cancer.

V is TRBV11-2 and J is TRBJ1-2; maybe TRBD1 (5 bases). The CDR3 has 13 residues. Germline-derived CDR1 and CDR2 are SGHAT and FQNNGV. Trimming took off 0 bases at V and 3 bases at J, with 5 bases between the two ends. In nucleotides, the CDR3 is TGTGCCAGCAGCTTAGACAGGGACTATGGCTACACCTTC. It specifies CASSLDRDYGYTF.

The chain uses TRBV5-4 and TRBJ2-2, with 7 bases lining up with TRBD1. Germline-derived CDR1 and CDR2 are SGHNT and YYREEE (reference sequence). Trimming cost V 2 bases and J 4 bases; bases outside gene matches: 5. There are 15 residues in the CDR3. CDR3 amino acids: CASSFDRAATGELFF. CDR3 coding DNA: TGTGCCAGCAGCTTCGACAGGGCGGCCACCGGGGAGCTGTTTTTT. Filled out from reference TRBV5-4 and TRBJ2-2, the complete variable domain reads ETGVTQSPTHLIKTRGQQVTLRCSSQSGHNTVSWYQQALGQGPQFIFQYYREEENGRGNFPPRFSGLQFPNYSSELNVNALELDDSALYLCASSFDRAATGELFFGEGSRLTVL.

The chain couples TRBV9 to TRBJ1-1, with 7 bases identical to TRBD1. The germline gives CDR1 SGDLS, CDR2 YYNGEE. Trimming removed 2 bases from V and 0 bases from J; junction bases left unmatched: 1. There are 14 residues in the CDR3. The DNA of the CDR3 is TGTGCCAGCAGCGTTACAGGGGTGAACACTGAAGCTTTCTTT. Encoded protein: CASSVTGVNTEAFF. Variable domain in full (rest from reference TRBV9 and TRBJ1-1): DSGVTQTPKHLITATGQRVTLRCSPRSGDLSVYWYQQSLDQGLQFLIQYYNGEERAKGNILERFSAQQFPDLHSELNLSSLELGDSALYFCASSVTGVNTEAFFGQGTRLTVV.

The CDR3 coding sequence is TGCGCCAGCGGTGACAGAGGGGGGCCTACTAGTGAGCAGTACTTC. It specifies CASGDRGGPTSEQYF. The V and J genes are TRBV5-1 and TRBJ2-7; possibly TRBD1 or TRBD2 for D (6 bases each). The germline V gene has CDR1 SGHRS and CDR2 YFSETQ. V shed 7 bases and J shed 7 bases, with 24 bases lying between them. The CDR3 is 15 residues long.

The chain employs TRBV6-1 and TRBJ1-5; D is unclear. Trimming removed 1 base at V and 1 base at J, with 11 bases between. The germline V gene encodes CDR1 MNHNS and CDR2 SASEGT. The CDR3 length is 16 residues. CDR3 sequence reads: CASSEEGGRSNQPQHF. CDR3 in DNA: TGTGCCAGCAGTGAAGAAGGTGGAAGGAGCAATCAGCCCCAGCATTTT.

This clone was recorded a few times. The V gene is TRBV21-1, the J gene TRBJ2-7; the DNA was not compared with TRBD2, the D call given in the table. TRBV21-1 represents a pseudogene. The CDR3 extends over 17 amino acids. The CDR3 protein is CASSPTGGLAGGYEQYF. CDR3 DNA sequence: TGTGCCAGCAGCCCAACGGGGGGACTAGCGGGAGGATACGAGCAGTACTTC.

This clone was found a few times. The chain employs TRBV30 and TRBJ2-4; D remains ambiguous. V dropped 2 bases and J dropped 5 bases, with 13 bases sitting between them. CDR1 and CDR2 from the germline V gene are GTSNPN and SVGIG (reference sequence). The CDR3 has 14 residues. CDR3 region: CAWSKLTPQNIQYF. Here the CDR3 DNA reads TGTGCCTGGAGTAAACTCACCCCCCAAAACATTCAGTACTTC.

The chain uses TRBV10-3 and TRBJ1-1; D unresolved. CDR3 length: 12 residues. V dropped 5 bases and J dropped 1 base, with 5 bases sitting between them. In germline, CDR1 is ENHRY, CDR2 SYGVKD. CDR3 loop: CAISSQNTEAFF. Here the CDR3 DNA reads TGTGCCATCAGTAGCCAGAACACTGAAGCTTTCTTT.

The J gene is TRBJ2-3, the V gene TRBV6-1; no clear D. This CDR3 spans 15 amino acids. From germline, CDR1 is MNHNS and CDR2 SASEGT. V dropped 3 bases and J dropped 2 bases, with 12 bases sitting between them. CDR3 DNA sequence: TGTGCCAGCAGTGAGTTGAAGCCCGCCACAGATACGCAGTATTTT. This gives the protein CASSELKPATDTQYF.

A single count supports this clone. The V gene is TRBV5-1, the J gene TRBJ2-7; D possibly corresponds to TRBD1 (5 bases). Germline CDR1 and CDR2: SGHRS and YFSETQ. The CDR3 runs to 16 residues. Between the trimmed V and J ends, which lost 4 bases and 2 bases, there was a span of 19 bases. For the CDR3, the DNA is TGCGCCAGCAGCCTTGCACTTGGGGCCCCCCCCTACGAGCAGTACTTC. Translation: CASSLALGAPPYEQYF.

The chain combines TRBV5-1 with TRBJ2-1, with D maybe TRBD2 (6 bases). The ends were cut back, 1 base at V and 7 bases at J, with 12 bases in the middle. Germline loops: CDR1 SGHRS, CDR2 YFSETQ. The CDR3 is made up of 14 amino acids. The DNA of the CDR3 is TGCGCCAGCAGCTTGTTCGGGAGCGGGAATGAGCAGTTCTTC. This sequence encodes CASSLFGSGNEQFF.

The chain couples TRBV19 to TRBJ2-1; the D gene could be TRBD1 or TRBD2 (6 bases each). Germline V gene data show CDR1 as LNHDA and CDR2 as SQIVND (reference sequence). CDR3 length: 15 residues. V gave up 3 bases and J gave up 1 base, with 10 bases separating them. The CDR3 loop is CASSIGGGSYNEQFF. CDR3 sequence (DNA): TGTGCCAGTAGTATCGGGGGCGGGTCCTACAATGAGCAGTTCTTC.

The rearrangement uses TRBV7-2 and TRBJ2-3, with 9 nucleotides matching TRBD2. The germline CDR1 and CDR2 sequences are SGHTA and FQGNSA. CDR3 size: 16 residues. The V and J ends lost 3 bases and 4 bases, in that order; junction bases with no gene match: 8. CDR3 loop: CASSFPPAGGSDTQYF. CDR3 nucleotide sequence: TGTGCCAGCAGCTTCCCCCCAGCGGGAGGCTCAGATACGCAGTATTTT. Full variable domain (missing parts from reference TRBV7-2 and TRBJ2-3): GAGVSQSPSNKVTEKGKDVELRCDPISGHTALYWYRQSLGQGLEFLIYFQGNSAPDKSGLPSDRFSAERTGGSVSTLTIQRTQQEDSAVYLCASSFPPAGGSDTQYFGPGTRLTVL.

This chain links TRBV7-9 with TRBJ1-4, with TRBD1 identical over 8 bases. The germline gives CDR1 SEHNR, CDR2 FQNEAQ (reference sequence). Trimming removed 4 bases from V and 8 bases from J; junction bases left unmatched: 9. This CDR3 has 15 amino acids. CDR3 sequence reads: CASSSAGGALEKLFF. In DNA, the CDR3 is TGTGCCAGCAGCTCTGCAGGGGGCGCACTGGAAAAACTGTTTTTT.

The CDR3 DNA reads as TGTGCCAGCAGTTATTGGGGACTGAACACTGAAGCTTTCTTT. This codes for CASSYWGLNTEAFF. The V gene is TRBV6-5, the J gene TRBJ1-1; tentatively, D is TRBD1 (5 bases). This CDR3 is 14 amino acids long. Germline loops: CDR1 MNHEY, CDR2 SVGAGI. Trimming shortened V by 3 bases and J by 0 bases, and 8 bases separated the two germline ends.

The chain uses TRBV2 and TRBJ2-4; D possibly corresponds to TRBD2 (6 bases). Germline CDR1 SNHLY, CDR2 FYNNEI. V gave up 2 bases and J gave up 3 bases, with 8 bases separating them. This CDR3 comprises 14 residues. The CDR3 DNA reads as TGTGCCAGCAGTGAATGGGGAGGCAAAAACATTCAGTACTTC. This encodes CASSEWGGKNIQYF.

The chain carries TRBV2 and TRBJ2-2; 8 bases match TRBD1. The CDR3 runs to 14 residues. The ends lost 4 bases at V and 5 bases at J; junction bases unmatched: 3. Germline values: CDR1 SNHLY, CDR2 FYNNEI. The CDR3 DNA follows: TGTGCCAGCAGTGTTCAGGGGGCGACCGGGGAGCTGTTTTTT. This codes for CASSVQGATGELFF.

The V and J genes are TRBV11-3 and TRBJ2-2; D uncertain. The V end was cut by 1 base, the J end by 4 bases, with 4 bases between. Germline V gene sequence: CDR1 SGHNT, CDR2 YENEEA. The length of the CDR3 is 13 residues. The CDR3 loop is CASSLVGTGELFF. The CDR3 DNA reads TGTGCCAGCAGCTTAGTAGGCACCGGGGAGCTGTTTTTT.

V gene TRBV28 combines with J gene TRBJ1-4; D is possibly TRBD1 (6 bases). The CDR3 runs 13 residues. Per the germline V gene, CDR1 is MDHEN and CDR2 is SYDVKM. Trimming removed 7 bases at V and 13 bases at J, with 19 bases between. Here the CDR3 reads CASKLVQGWGLFF. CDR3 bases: TGTGCCAGCAAGCTCGTTCAGGGGTGGGGACTGTTTTTT.

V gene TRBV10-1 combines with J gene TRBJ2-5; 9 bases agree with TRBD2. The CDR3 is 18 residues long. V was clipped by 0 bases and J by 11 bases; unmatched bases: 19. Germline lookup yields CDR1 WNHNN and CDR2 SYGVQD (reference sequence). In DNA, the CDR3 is TGCGCCAGCAGTGAGTCGAAGGCCAGCGGGGGGCCGGTGGGTTCTCAGTACTTC. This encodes CASSESKASGGPVGSQYF.

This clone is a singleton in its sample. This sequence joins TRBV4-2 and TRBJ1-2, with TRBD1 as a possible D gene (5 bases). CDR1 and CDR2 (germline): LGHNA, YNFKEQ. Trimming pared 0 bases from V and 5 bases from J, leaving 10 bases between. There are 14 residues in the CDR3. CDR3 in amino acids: CASSQDAGSYGYTF. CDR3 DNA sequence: TGTGCCAGCAGCCAAGACGCAGGGAGTTATGGCTACACCTTC.

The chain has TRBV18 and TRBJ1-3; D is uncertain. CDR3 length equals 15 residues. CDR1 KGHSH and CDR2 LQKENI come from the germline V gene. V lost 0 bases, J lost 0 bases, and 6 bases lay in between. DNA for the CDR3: TGTGCCAGCTCACCACCCCTGAGCTCTGGAAACACCATATATTTT. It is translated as CASSPPLSSGNTIYF.

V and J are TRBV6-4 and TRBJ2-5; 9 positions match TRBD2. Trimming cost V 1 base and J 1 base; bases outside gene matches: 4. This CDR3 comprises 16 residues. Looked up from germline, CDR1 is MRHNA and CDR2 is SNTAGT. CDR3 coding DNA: TGTGCCAGCAGTGACTGTAGGCGGGAGGGCCAAGAGACCCAGTACTTC. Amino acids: CASSDCRREGQETQYF.

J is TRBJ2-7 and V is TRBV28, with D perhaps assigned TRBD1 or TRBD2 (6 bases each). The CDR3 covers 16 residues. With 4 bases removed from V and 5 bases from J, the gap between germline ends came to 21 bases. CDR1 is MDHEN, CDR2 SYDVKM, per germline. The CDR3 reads CASSYPRGQWGDEQYF. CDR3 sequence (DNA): TGTGCCAGCAGTTACCCACGGGGGCAGTGGGGGGACGAGCAGTACTTC.